Shown below are 31 T cell receptor beta chains from a single sample sequenced in a study of identical twins. One entry per CDR3 protein results from TCRdb running MiXCR on the 5' RACE reads. The table shows approximately 190,000 distinct CDR3 sequences, with about 16% occurring only once. This sample was shared with a second study, whose subject was T cells expressing NK-cell markers.

The specimen sequenced was CD8+ T cells sorted from blood. The receptors derive from a woman younger than 35 in good health.

In this sample, this clonotype turned up a few times. This chain links TRBV5-1 with TRBJ1-1; no firm D call. The CDR3 contains 13 residues. The germline V and J ends were trimmed by 9 bases and 3 bases, with 15 bases remaining between them. The germline gives CDR1 SGHRS, CDR2 YFSETQ. The DNA for the CDR3 is TGCGCCACCGCGCGGAAAGTACACACTGAAGCTTTCTTT. This gives the protein CATARKVHTEAFF.

This clonotype has a handful of counts. The rearrangement joins TRBV6-1 to TRBJ2-3; D is ambiguous. V lost 7 bases, J lost 2 bases, and 16 bases lay in between. The length of the CDR3 is 15 residues. Germline V lookup: CDR1 MNHNS, CDR2 SASEGT. The chain's CDR3 is CASTKLPETTDTQYF. The CDR3 DNA reads TGTGCCAGCACCAAGCTTCCCGAAACCACAGATACGCAGTATTTT.

V is TRBV6-2 or TRBV6-3 and J is TRBJ1-2; no clear D. Trimming took off 1 base at V and 8 bases at J, with 8 bases between the two ends. CDR3 length equals 12 residues. CDR1 and CDR2 from the germline V gene are MNHEY and SVGEGT. The CDR3 spells CASSYLGLGYTF. DNA of the CDR3: TGTGCCAGCAGTTACTTGGGCCTGGGCTACACCTTC.

The rearrangement links TRBV7-9 to TRBJ2-5; TRBD2 is a possible D gene (5 bases). V dropped 5 bases and J dropped 4 bases, with 14 bases sitting between them. CDR1 is SEHNR and CDR2 is FQNEAQ in the germline V gene (reference sequence). The CDR3 length is 14 residues. Written as DNA, the CDR3 is TGTGCCAGCAGCCACATTGACTACACAGAGACCCAGTACTTC. Its translation is CASSHIDYTETQYF.

The chain couples TRBV3-1 to TRBJ2-1; 8 bases are a match to TRBD2. Trimming at V came to 0 bases and at J to 5 bases, leaving 3 bases not matched to a gene. There are 15 residues in the CDR3. The germline V gene has CDR1 LGHDT and CDR2 YNNKEL (reference sequence). The CDR3 nucleotides read TGTGCCAGCAGCCAAGAGCGGGGGGCCCACAATGAGCAGTTCTTC. It codes for CASSQERGAHNEQFF.

This clonotype turned up a few times. The rearrangement joins TRBV7-9 to TRBJ2-7; TRBD2 aligns across 12 bases. The CDR3 loop spans 15 amino acids. The germline V gene encodes CDR1 SEHNR and CDR2 FQNEAQ (reference sequence). Unmatched junction bases numbered 5, after V lost 5 bases and J lost 3 bases. The CDR3 here is CASSPGLAGFYEQYF. CDR3 DNA sequence: TGTGCCAGCAGCCCGGGACTAGCGGGCTTCTACGAGCAGTACTTC.

A remark on this clonotype: The junction and the germline gene differ at one end; a read error may be behind it. This rearrangement joins TRBV20-1 to TRBJ2-7, with 9 bases lining up with TRBD2. The germline V gene has CDR1 DFQATT and CDR2 SNEGSKA (reference sequence). The CDR3 spans 17 residues. CDR3 in amino acids: CCARDASGDSIPYEQYF. The CDR3 DNA reads as TGCTGTGCTAGAGATGCTAGCGGGGACTCAATCCCCTACGAGCAGTACTTC.

This clonotype was seen a handful of times. The rearrangement links TRBV29-1 to TRBJ2-7; D assignment may be TRBD1 or TRBD2 (5 bases each). The CDR3 has 14 amino acids. CDR1 SQVTM and CDR2 ANQGSEA come from the germline V gene. V was trimmed by 4 bases and J by 3 bases, leaving 16 bases between them. The CDR3 nucleotides read TGCAGCGTTGTGGGGACGGCTCAGGTCTACGAGCAGTACTTC. Translating gives CSVVGTAQVYEQYF.

This clonotype was counted ten times or more. The rearrangement joins TRBV24-1 to TRBJ2-1, with D perhaps matching TRBD2 (5 bases). The CDR3 has 15 amino acids. Trimming cost V 2 bases and J 3 bases, with 10 bases left between them. Per the germline V gene, CDR1 is KGHDR and CDR2 is SFDVKD. CDR3 DNA: TGTGCCACCAGTGATTCTGGGGAGCTCTACAATGAGCAGTTCTTC. Translation: CATSDSGELYNEQFF.

The chain combines TRBV20-1 with TRBJ1-2, with D perhaps TRBD1 (6 bases). Germline CDR1 reads DFQATT; CDR2 reads SNEGSKA (reference sequence). With 4 bases removed from V and 6 bases from J, the gap between germline ends came to 12 bases. The CDR3 is 12 amino acids. DNA of the CDR3: TGCAGTGCTACCAGGGGTAGGCATGGCTACACCTTC. Amino acid sequence: CSATRGRHGYTF.

Many counts were recorded for this clonotype. V and J are TRBV11-3 and TRBJ2-2, with D perhaps given as TRBD1 or TRBD2 (5 bases each). Trimming pared 5 bases from V and 7 bases from J, leaving 11 bases between. Germline V gene lookup returns CDR1 SGHNT and CDR2 YENEEA. The CDR3 sequence is 13 residues long. CDR3 DNA: TGTGCCAGCAGCCTAAGGGGAGACGGGGAGCTGTTTTTT. It translates to CASSLRGDGELFF.

This chain links TRBV6-5 with TRBJ2-1, with TRBD2 matching over 10 bases. This CDR3 has 15 residues. V lost 4 bases to trimming and J lost 9 bases; unmatched junction nucleotides: 9. Germline loops: CDR1 MNHEY, CDR2 SVGAGI. The CDR3 loop is CASSSTPSGSGEQFF. The DNA of the CDR3 is TGTGCCAGCAGTTCCACCCCTAGCGGGAGCGGTGAGCAGTTCTTC.

This clonotype was recorded many times. The chain recombines TRBV12-3 or TRBV12-4 with TRBJ2-1; no firm D call. CDR3 length: 11 amino acids. Trimming cost V 6 bases and J 9 bases, with 9 bases left between them. This chain's CDR3 is CASSPAAEQFF. DNA for the CDR3: TGTGCCAGCAGCCCCGCGGCTGAGCAGTTCTTC.

This clonotype occurred a few times. The gene calls are TRBV7-9 and TRBJ1-2; TRBD1 matches 8 bases. The CDR3 sequence is 15 residues long. The V gene end was trimmed by 5 bases and the J gene end by 2 bases; junction bases not matched to a gene: 7. From germline, CDR1 is SEHNR and CDR2 FQNEAQ (reference sequence). The CDR3 spells CASSAQGALNYGYTF. The CDR3 coding sequence is TGTGCCAGCAGCGCTCAGGGGGCCCTGAACTATGGCTACACCTTC.

The chain is built from TRBV27 and TRBJ2-4; TRBD2 might be the D (6 bases). This CDR3 spans 14 amino acids. In germline, CDR1 is MNHEY, CDR2 SMNVEV (reference sequence). Trimming removed 7 bases from V and 1 base from J, with 11 bases in between. The CDR3 region is CASTTGGAKNIQYF. CDR3 bases: TGTGCCAGCACTACCGGAGGGGCCAAAAACATTCAGTACTTC.

In its sample, this clonotype was seen many times. The rearrangement links TRBV7-2 to TRBJ1-2; the D gene is possibly TRBD1 (5 bases). This CDR3 has 13 residues. The V end was cut by 5 bases, the J end by 6 bases, with 13 bases between. CDR1 is SGHTA, CDR2 FQGNSA, per germline. The DNA for the CDR3 is TGTGCCAGCAGCCCCGGGACGGGAAATGGCTACACCTTC. This encodes CASSPGTGNGYTF.

The CDR3 protein is CASSLADRGTEAFF. CDR3 nucleotide sequence: TGTGCCAGCAGCTTGGCCGACAGGGGCACTGAAGCTTTCTTT. This chain uses TRBV7-6 with TRBJ1-1; 8 bases align to TRBD1. The trim removed 3 bases at V and 4 bases at J, leaving 4 bases unmatched. This CDR3 has 14 residues. The V gene's germline CDR1 is SGHVS and CDR2 FNYEAQ.

The table lists this clonotype with a few counts. The chain has TRBV5-1 and TRBJ2-1, with 13 bases that match TRBD2. The CDR3 has 17 residues. CDR1 and CDR2 (germline): SGHRS, YFSETQ. Unmatched junction bases numbered 8, after V lost 4 bases and J lost 4 bases. Here the CDR3 DNA reads TGCGCCAGCAGCAGTGGACTAGCGGGAGTTATTTACAATGAGCAGTTCTTC. Its translation: CASSSGLAGVIYNEQFF.

This clonotype came up a few times. The chain uses TRBV5-1 and TRBJ1-1; D may be TRBD1 (5 bases). Germline CDR1 reads SGHRS; CDR2 reads YFSETQ. Trimming left V 1 base short and J 1 base short, with 8 bases between. The length of the CDR3 is 14 residues. The CDR3 sequence: CASSLMGENTEAFF. CDR3 bases: TGCGCCAGCAGCTTGATGGGGGAGAACACTGAAGCTTTCTTT.

V is TRBV7-2 and J is TRBJ2-7; 8 bases map to TRBD2. CDR1 is SGHTA and CDR2 is FQGNSA in the germline V gene. Trimming removed 6 bases from V and 6 bases from J; junction bases left unmatched: 7. The CDR3 runs to 13 residues. CDR3 protein: CASRNREGSEQYF. The CDR3 DNA is TGTGCCAGCAGGAACCGGGAGGGCAGCGAGCAGTACTTC.

This CDR3 is CASSQDEAGVSYEQYF. The CDR3 DNA reads TGTGCCAGCAGCCAAGATGAAGCGGGGGTTTCCTACGAGCAGTACTTC. V and J are TRBV4-2 and TRBJ2-7; 8 nucleotides align to TRBD2. The CDR3 is 16 residues long. Germline V gene data show CDR1 as LGHNA and CDR2 as YNFKEQ. With 0 bases clipped from V and 1 base from J, the junction kept 5 bases outside the gene matches.

This clonotype occurred many times. The chain has TRBV6-2 or TRBV6-3 and TRBJ2-1; TRBD2 aligns across 8 bases. With V trimmed by 2 bases and J by 6 bases, 6 bases remained unmatched. CDR1 MNHEY and CDR2 SVGEGT come from the germline V gene. There are 15 residues in the CDR3. In DNA form, the CDR3 reads TGTGCCAGCAGTTACCGAACTAGCGGTCCCAATGAGCAGTTCTTC. Protein: CASSYRTSGPNEQFF.

The chain has TRBV6-5 and TRBJ2-5, with 7 bases that match TRBD2. The CDR3 spans 16 residues. The V and J ends lost 3 bases and 0 bases, in that order; junction bases with no gene match: 7. From germline, CDR1 is MNHEY and CDR2 SVGAGI. DNA of the CDR3: TGTGCCAGCAGTTATAACCCTAGCGGATACCAAGAGACCCAGTACTTC. Residues: CASSYNPSGYQETQYF.

This clonotype was picked up a small number of times. This chain links TRBV6-5 with TRBJ2-1; 7 bases are a match to TRBD1. Trimming at V came to 6 bases and at J to 8 bases, leaving 10 bases not matched to a gene. Germline assignment: CDR1 MNHEY and CDR2 SVGAGI. The CDR3 contains 14 residues. For the CDR3, the DNA is TGTGCCAGCAGCTATAGACAGGGTTGGCATGAGCAGTTCTTC. Its protein product is CASSYRQGWHEQFF.

This rearrangement joins TRBV27 to TRBJ2-7; 7 bases fit TRBD1. Germline V gene lookup returns CDR1 MNHEY and CDR2 SMNVEV (reference sequence). The CDR3 loop spans 17 amino acids. Losses at the gene ends were 6 bases for V and 4 bases for J; bases not matched to a gene: 18. As DNA, the CDR3 is TGTGCCAGCAGCCAGACAGGGACGGAGAACTTAGGTTACGAGCAGTACTTC. Its protein product is CASSQTGTENLGYEQYF.

This clonotype was observed a handful of times. This rearrangement joins TRBV20-1 to TRBJ2-5; TRBD2 matches at 7 bases. Germline V gene sequence: CDR1 DFQATT, CDR2 SNEGSKA (reference sequence). Germline trimming cut 3 bases from V and 0 bases from J; bases unmatched to any gene: 10. This CDR3 region has 16 residues. The CDR3: CSASGGLTRYQETQYF. In nucleotides, the CDR3 is TGCAGTGCTAGTGGGGGACTAACTAGGTACCAAGAGACCCAGTACTTC.

The chain links TRBV7-9 to TRBJ1-2, with D unclear. Germline V CDR1 and CDR2: SEHNR, FQNEAQ (reference sequence). The CDR3 length is 12 residues. With 0 bases removed from V and 6 bases from J, the gap between germline ends came to 5 bases. The DNA of the CDR3 is TGTGCCAGCAGCTTAGCACACAATGGCTACACCTTC. Its translation is CASSLAHNGYTF.

J is TRBJ2-3 and V is TRBV9; D unresolved. The CDR3 extends over 13 amino acids. Trimming took off 5 bases at V and 5 bases at J, with 12 bases between the two ends. The germline gives CDR1 SGDLS, CDR2 YYNGEE. CDR3 protein: CASRKGWEDTQYF. The CDR3 bases are TGTGCCAGCAGAAAGGGTTGGGAAGATACGCAGTATTTT.

The chain is built from TRBV20-1 and TRBJ2-7, with D possibly matching TRBD1 (5 bases). The V gene lost 6 bases and the J gene lost 4 bases, with 10 bases spanning the gap. The CDR3 sequence is 11 residues long. Germline V CDR1 and CDR2: DFQATT, SNEGSKA (reference sequence). CDR3 amino acids: CSAPRQYEQYF. CDR3 DNA: TGCAGTGCCCCACGACAGTACGAGCAGTACTTC.

The chain combines TRBV9 with TRBJ2-2; D may be TRBD1 (5 bases). The V gene's germline CDR1 is SGDLS and CDR2 YYNGEE. CDR3 length: 12 residues. The V and J ends lost 4 bases and 13 bases respectively, with 14 bases between them. The CDR3 here is CASSSPPRGLFF. CDR3 DNA sequence: TGTGCCAGCAGCTCCCCCCCAAGGGGGCTGTTTTTT.

This clonotype was seen a few times. The rearrangement uses TRBV20-1 and TRBJ2-5, with 14 bases fitting TRBD2. The CDR3 totals 16 residues. J gave up 5 bases and V 4 bases, and 9 bases lay outside the gene matches. The germline CDR1 and CDR2 sequences are DFQATT and SNEGSKA (reference sequence). The DNA of the CDR3 is TGCAGTGCTACCTCCGGGACTAGCGGGGGCGGGGAGACCCAGTACTTC. Amino acids: CSATSGTSGGGETQYF.